This T cell receptor (beta chain) was retrieved from a study of blood T cells in healthy people across ages. Each sample had at least 6.5 million PBMCs isolated. Total RNA amounts of at least 6 micrograms were extracted per sample. Only a few counts were recorded for this clonotype. The antigen remains undetermined. Using a J-beta primer mix together with a sample-barcoded 5' primer, a second PCR was run for roughly 7 to 11 cycles. From the 5' RACE reads, TCRdb called clonotypes with MiXCR, one entry per CDR3 protein. The sample has roughly 1,500,000 distinct CDR3 sequences; 34% are singletons. The germline CDR1 and CDR2 sequences are KGHDR and SFDVKD. V shed 3 bases and J 4 bases; nucleotides not matched to a gene: 6. The CDR3 spans 15 residues. Study-level results: Significant beta diversity loss was already apparent by age about 42, declining roughly linearly.

The specimen was blood. This TCR derives from a woman aged 25-40 years in good health. The chain uses TRBV24-1 and TRBJ2-3, with TRBD1 matching 7 bases. The CDR3 sequence: CATSDPTGHPDTQYF. The CDR3, as DNA: TGTGCCACCAGTGATCCGACAGGGCACCCAGATACGCAGTATTTT.